This is a list of T cell receptor beta chains from one sample in a study of blood T cell repertoires in COVID-19. Here immunoSEQ multiplex PCR was the method, and the copy in TCRdb shows in-frame clones only, minus some. The table shows about 140,000 clones, with more than 60% occurring only once. The source material was peripheral blood. These receptors were taken from an elderly man with acute or convalescent COVID-19. Both conserved end residues are part of each CDR3. A D gene is named only where the DNA matches it firmly. Part of the rows lack a size; the others show once, few, many or a class for expanded clones.

j_call clone_size d_call v_call cdr3_aa cdr3_nt
TRBJ2-6 - - TRBV28 CASSLNPGVSGANVLTF TGTGCCAGCAGCCTCAACCCCGGGGTCTCTGGGGCCAACGTCCTGACTTTC
TRBJ1-2 - - TRBV27 CASSLSTTIDRGTVYGYTF TGTGCCAGCAGTTTATCGACGACTATTGACCGGGGGACGGTCTATGGCTACACCTTC
TRBJ2-1 - - TRBV19 CAYRFSTGLGNEQFF TGTGCCTACAGATTCTCGACAGGTCTTGGCAATGAGCAGTTCTTC
TRBJ1-2 once TRBD1 TRBV3-1/TRBV3-2 CASSLTGGERGYTF TGTGCCAGCAGCCTGACAGGGGGCGAGCGTGGCTACACCTTC
TRBJ1-1 once TRBD1 TRBV5-8 CASRYRGERSEAFF TGTGCCAGCAGGTACAGGGGGGAGAGGTCTGAAGCTTTCTTT
TRBJ1-2 - - TRBV3-1/TRBV3-2 CASSQEGREGGYTF TGTGCCAGCAGCCAAGAAGGCAGGGAGGGAGGCTACACCTTC
TRBJ1-6 few TRBD1 TRBV5-4 CASSFGRGPSPLHF TGTGCCAGCAGCTTTGGCAGGGGGCCTTCACCCCTCCACTTT
TRBJ1-5 - TRBD1 TRBV6-2/TRBV6-3 CASSYPRTGRSGNQPQHF TGTGCCAGCAGTTACCCCCGGACAGGGAGGAGTGGAAATCAGCCCCAGCATTTT
TRBJ2-3 - TRBD1 TRBV11-1 CASSRQGAAGTDTQYF TGTGCCAGCAGCCGACAGGGGGCGGCTGGCACAGATACGCAGTATTTT
TRBJ2-1 - - TRBV5-8 CASSLDGRGEQFF TGTGCCAGCAGCTTGGACGGGCGGGGTGAGCAGTTCTTC
TRBJ2-1 - TRBD1 TRBV7-2 CASSFRGHGVMDEQFF TGTGCCAGCAGCTTTAGGGGGCATGGGGTCATGGATGAGCAGTTCTTC
TRBJ2-2 - TRBD1 TRBV5-1 CASSLVGGTGNTGELFF TGCGCCAGCAGCTTGGTCGGCGGGACAGGGAACACCGGGGAGCTGTTTTTT
TRBJ1-1 - TRBD1 TRBV29-1 CSVDRQGARRAFF TGCAGCGTCGACCGACAGGGGGCGCGGAGGGCTTTCTTT
TRBJ1-3 few - TRBV5-1 CASSPGGTPGNTIYF TGCGCCAGCAGCCCAGGTGGGACACCTGGAAACACCATATATTTT
TRBJ1-2 - TRBD1 TRBV5-6 CASSGGQGVAYTF TGTGCCAGCAGCGGCGGACAGGGCGTCGCCTACACCTTC
TRBJ2-5 - - TRBV5-4 CASTQDRGETQYF TGTGCCAGCACCCAGGACCGCGGGGAGACCCAGTACTTC
TRBJ1-6 - - TRBV2 CASSARQGSSPLHF TGTGCCAGCAGTGCCCGGCAGGGATCGTCACCCCTCCACTTT
TRBJ2-5 - TRBD2 TRBV29-1 CSVEQTSGAETQYF TGCAGCGTTGAGCAGACTAGCGGGGCCGAGACCCAGTACTTC
TRBJ2-7 - - TRBV6-2/TRBV6-3 CASSSLDSPQGSPSYEQYF TGTGCCAGCAGTTCCTTGGACTCTCCCCAGGGGAGCCCCTCCTACGAGCAGTACTTC
TRBJ1-4 - - TRBV21-1 CARTRKYRDRYEKLFF TGTGCCAGAACTAGAAAATACCGGGACAGATATGAAAAACTGTTTTTT
TRBJ2-3 - - TRBV2 CASSVPQSTDTQYF TGTGCCAGCAGTGTACCACAGTCCACAGATACGCAGTATTTT
TRBJ1-5 - - TRBV7-2 CASSLARGHQQGQPQHF TGTGCCAGCAGCTTAGCGCGAGGTCATCAACAGGGCCAGCCCCAGCATTTT
TRBJ1-2 - - TRBV2 CASLQNPGRYGYTF TGTGCCAGCCTCCAGAACCCAGGTCGCTATGGCTACACCTTC
TRBJ2-7 - - TRBV12-3/TRBV12-4 CASRRDYEQYF TGTGCCAGCAGACGGGACTACGAGCAGTACTTC
TRBJ1-4 - - TRBV7-3 CASSLSLPGNNEKLFF TGTGCCAGCAGCTTATCCCTCCCAGGGAATAATGAAAAACTGTTTTTT
TRBJ1-2 few - TRBV14 CASSQSLGGRGGYTF TGTGCCAGCAGCCAAAGTCTGGGGGGACGCGGTGGCTACACCTTC
TRBJ1-2 - - TRBV14 CASSQGAGYGYTF TGTGCCAGCAGCCAAGGGGCAGGATATGGCTACACCTTC
TRBJ2-7 - - TRBV4-2 CASSQEARGYEQYF TGTGCCAGCAGCCAAGAAGCTCGGGGGTACGAGCAGTACTTC
TRBJ1-6 few - TRBV19 CASSGGGVSNSPLHF TGTGCCAGTAGCGGCGGAGGGGTCTCTAATTCACCCCTCCACTTT
TRBJ1-6 - - TRBV6-4 CASSPNRAALHF TGTGCCAGCAGCCCCAACAGGGCAGCCCTCCACTTT
TRBJ1-5 - - TRBV5-6 CASSSREAKYSNQPQHF TGTGCCAGCAGCTCCCGCGAGGCGAAATATAGCAATCAGCCCCAGCATTTT
TRBJ1-1 - - TRBV7-9 CASSPDWDTEAFF TGTGCCAGCAGCCCCGACTGGGACACTGAAGCTTTCTTT
TRBJ2-4 - TRBD2 TRBV3-1/TRBV3-2 CASSPLTSNGLNIQYF TGTGCCAGCAGCCCCTTGACTAGCAACGGGTTAAACATTCAGTACTTC
TRBJ2-1 few TRBD2 TRBV7-8 CASSYFRRGSYNEQFF TGTGCCAGCAGCTATTTCCGGCGGGGGTCCTACAATGAGCAGTTCTTC